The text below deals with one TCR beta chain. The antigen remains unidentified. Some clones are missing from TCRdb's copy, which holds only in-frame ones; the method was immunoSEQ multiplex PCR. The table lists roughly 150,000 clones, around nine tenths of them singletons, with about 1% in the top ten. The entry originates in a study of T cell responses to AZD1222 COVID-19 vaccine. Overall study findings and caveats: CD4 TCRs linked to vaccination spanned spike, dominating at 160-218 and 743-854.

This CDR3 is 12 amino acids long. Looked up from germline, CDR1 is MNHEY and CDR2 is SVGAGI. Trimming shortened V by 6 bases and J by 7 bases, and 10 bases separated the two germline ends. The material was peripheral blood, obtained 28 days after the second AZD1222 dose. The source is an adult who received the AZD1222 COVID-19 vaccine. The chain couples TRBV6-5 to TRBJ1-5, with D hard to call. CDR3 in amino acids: CASRTRGQPQHF. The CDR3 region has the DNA TGTGCCAGCAGGACCCGAGGACAGCCCCAGCATTTT.